This T cell receptor (beta chain) was retrieved from a study of regulatory T cells in long-lasting Graves disease. Trimming stripped 7 bases from V and 1 base from J, with 16 bases between. Germline V gene lookup returns CDR1 LNHDA and CDR2 SQIVND (reference sequence). The CDR3 is made up of 15 amino acids. The sample's time point: newly diagnosed GD, antithyroid drugs for less than 3 months. Extracted PBMC RNA gave rise to the TCR library. In building TCR beta libraries, iRepertoire HTBI primers were used together with Arm-PCR of CDR3 regions. TCRdb fed the multiplex PCR reads into MiXCR, producing one record per CDR3 protein. The data contain about 560,000 distinct CDR3 sequences, roughly 16% of them singletons. Study conclusions and caveats: Shared public clonotypes totalled approximately 3,000 in persistent patients, compared with approximately 970 in new patients.

A word on this clonotype: What it binds is unknown.

These data also formed part of another study, on T cells in Graves' hyperthyroidism and ophthalmopathy. This second study says: Progression to ophthalmopathy was predicted a median of roughly seven months early.

This rearrangement joins TRBV19 to TRBJ1-1; a possible D gene is TRBD1 (5 bases). The sample here was peripheral blood mononuclear cells (PBMCs), taken at new diagnosis, from a patient treated with antithyroid drugs. This receptor was obtained from a man younger than 35 with Graves disease. CDR3 sequence (DNA): TGTGCCAGTACCCCAATGGGGACTACGAACACTGAAGCTTTCTTT. It encodes CASTPMGTTNTEAFF. Full variable domain (remainder filled in from reference TRBV19 and TRBJ1-1): DGGITQSPKYLFRKEGQNVTLSCEQNLNHDAMYWYRQDPGQGLRLIYYSQIVNDFQKGDIAEGYSVSREKKESFPLTVTSAQKNPTAFYLCASTPMGTTNTEAFFGQGTRLTVV.